This T cell receptor (beta chain) was sequenced during a study of T cell responses to AZD1222 COVID-19 vaccine. About the study: Investigators merged groups given second doses at roughly 4 or roughly 12 weeks.

The assay was immunoSEQ multiplex PCR, and TCRdb's table has in-frame clones only and misses some. This sample carries some 130,000 clones, around 86% of them seen once, and the ten largest clones take around 22%. Study results and limitations: Only a handful of AZD1222 recipients were seropositive at baseline.

Comment on this clone: The antigen is not known.

The input for sequencing was peripheral blood, taken on day 0 of AZD1222 vaccination. The receptor comes from an adult in good health.

The DNA of the CDR3 is TGTGCCAGCAGTTACTCGGGGCAAAAAGGCGAGCAGTACTTC. It specifies CASSYSGQKGEQYF. V is TRBV6-6 and J is TRBJ2-7; D is possibly TRBD1 (5 bases). V was clipped by 0 bases and J by 6 bases, with 12 bases between them. Germline-derived CDR1 and CDR2 are MNHNY and SVGAGI (reference sequence). This CDR3 spans 14 amino acids.